The 27 T cell receptor beta chains reported below all come from one sample, sequenced in a study of shared clonotypes between healthy human individuals. Sequencing used immunoSEQ multiplex PCR; TCRdb keeps in-frame clones, though not all of them. This table holds approximately 1,500,000 clones, roughly 96% found once. The sequenced sample was naive CD4+ T cells sorted from blood. This sample's subset: CD45RA+ positively selected. The receptors stem from a man aged 25-45 years in good health.

This clone was seen once. The chain carries TRBV19 and TRBJ2-6; TRBD1 is a possible D gene (6 bases). V lost 5 bases to trimming and J lost 1 base, with 12 bases between them. The CDR3 has 16 amino acids. CDR1 LNHDA and CDR2 SQIVND come from the germline V gene (reference sequence). In DNA form, the CDR3 reads TGTGCCAGTAGTGCCCCCACAGGGTCTGGGGCCAACGTCCTGACTTTC. It is translated as CASSAPTGSGANVLTF. Supplemented by reference TRBV19 and TRBJ2-6, the full variable domain reads DGGITQSPKYLFRKEGQNVTLSCEQNLNHDAMYWYRQDPGQGLRLIYYSQIVNDFQKGDIAEGYSVSREKKESFPLTVTSAQKNPTAFYLCASSAPTGSGANVLTFGAGSRLTVL.

The genes are TRBV5-1 and TRBJ2-2; D not resolved. The CDR3 extends over 14 amino acids. V was cut by 3 bases and J by 5 bases, with 11 bases left in between. From germline, CDR1 is SGHRS and CDR2 YFSETQ. CDR3 protein: CASSWTIITGELFF. The CDR3 DNA sequence: TGCGCCAGCAGCTGGACGATAATAACCGGGGAGCTGTTTTTT.

The J gene is TRBJ2-2, the V gene TRBV20-1; possibly TRBD1 or TRBD2 for D (5 bases each). This CDR3 contains 11 residues. V lost 4 bases and J lost 7, with 7 bases in between. Germline V gene sequence: CDR1 DFQATT, CDR2 SNEGSKA (reference sequence). CDR3 loop: CSAMGVGELFF. CDR3 bases: TGCAGTGCTATGGGGGTCGGGGAGCTGTTTTTT.

This sequence joins TRBV5-4 and TRBJ2-3, with D unresolved. Germline values: CDR1 SGHNT, CDR2 YYREEE (reference sequence). Trimming removed 5 bases at V and 2 bases at J, with 12 bases between. The CDR3 extends over 14 amino acids. The DNA for the CDR3 is TGTGCCAGCAGGCCGACACCGTACACAGATACGCAGTATTTT. This encodes CASRPTPYTDTQYF.

The rearrangement links TRBV5-4 to TRBJ2-7; 9 positions match TRBD1. V lost 0 bases to trimming and J lost 3 bases; unmatched junction nucleotides: 7. Germline V CDR1 and CDR2: SGHNT, YYREEE (reference sequence). CDR3 size: 16 residues. DNA of the CDR3: TGTGCCAGCAGCTTGGGGCTACGACAGGGGGTCTACGAGCAGTACTTC. It translates to CASSLGLRQGVYEQYF.

This sequence joins TRBV9 and TRBJ2-5, with D possibly TRBD1 on 5 matching bases. The CDR3 extends over 16 amino acids. The ends were cut back, 2 bases at V and 1 base at J, with 15 bases in the middle. Germline V gene sequence: CDR1 SGDLS, CDR2 YYNGEE. This CDR3 is CASSVAAGWSQETQYF. The CDR3 DNA reads as TGTGCCAGCAGCGTTGCGGCAGGGTGGTCCCAAGAGACCCAGTACTTC.

The chain combines TRBV10-2 with TRBJ2-1, with D perhaps matching TRBD2 (5 bases). V was cut by 0 bases and J by 6 bases, with 9 bases left in between. The length of the CDR3 is 14 residues. Germline V lookup: CDR1 WSHSY, CDR2 SAAADI. CDR3 in DNA: TGCGCCAGCAGTGAGTCGAGGCTAGCCAATGAGCAGTTCTTC. Translated, it gives CASSESRLANEQFF.

The V call is TRBV7-6, the J call TRBJ2-2; 8 positions match TRBD1. Trimming at V came to 5 bases and at J to 0 bases, leaving 5 bases not matched to a gene. The CDR3 sequence is 16 residues long. The germline V gene has CDR1 SGHVS and CDR2 FNYEAQ. CDR3 amino acids: CASSLTGAANTGELFF. The CDR3 DNA follows: TGTGCCAGCAGCCTGACAGGGGCCGCGAACACCGGGGAGCTGTTTTTT. Together with reference TRBV7-6 and TRBJ2-2, the CDR3 gives the full variable domain: GAGVSQSPRYKVTKRGQDVALRCDPISGHVSLYWYRQALGQGPEFLTYFNYEAQQDKSGLPNDRFSAERPEGSISTLTIQRTEQRDSAMYRCASSLTGAANTGELFFGEGSRLTVL.

The rearrangement links TRBV5-1 to TRBJ2-1; TRBD2 agrees at 9 bases. The CDR3 is made up of 18 amino acids. CDR1 is SGHRS and CDR2 is YFSETQ in the germline V gene. The junction had 13 bases not matched to a gene; V was cut back by 4 bases and J by 2 bases. CDR3 nucleotides: TGCGCCAGCAGCCCCCTTCTTCTAGCGGGACAAACCTACAATGAGCAGTTCTTC. It is translated as CASSPLLLAGQTYNEQFF.

The chain couples TRBV10-1 to TRBJ2-6; a possible D gene is TRBD1 (6 bases). This CDR3 is 20 amino acids long. Germline V CDR1 and CDR2: WNHNN, SYGVQD (reference sequence). Trimming took 0 bases from V and 3 from J, leaving 21 bases between them. The CDR3: CASSESPGHRVGIGANVLTF. The DNA of the CDR3 is TGCGCCAGCAGTGAGTCTCCTGGGCACAGGGTAGGTATTGGGGCCAACGTCCTGACTTTC.

The chain couples TRBV19 to TRBJ2-2; no firm D call. CDR3 length: 16 residues. V was trimmed by 7 bases and J by 0 bases, leaving 15 bases between them. Germline lookup yields CDR1 LNHDA and CDR2 SQIVND (reference sequence). Here the CDR3 reads CASIQRVTTNTGELFF. The CDR3 DNA follows: TGTGCCAGTATACAACGGGTTACTACGAACACCGGGGAGCTGTTTTTT.

Points on this clone: Other DNA sequences from this sample encode an identical CDR3 as well. The chain's CDR3 is CASSLAPGSNQPQHF. CDR3 nucleotide sequence: TGTGCCAGCAGCTTAGCGCCAGGGAGCAATCAGCCCCAGCATTTT. V usage is TRBV7-2 and J usage is TRBJ1-5; a weak D match, TRBD1 (5 bases). Deletions cut 0 bases from V and 1 base from J, with 7 bases between. The CDR3 spans 15 residues. In germline, CDR1 is SGHTA, CDR2 FQGNSA. The full variable domain, rest sourced from reference TRBV7-2 and TRBJ1-5, is GAGVSQSPSNKVTEKGKDVELRCDPISGHTALYWYRQSLGQGLEFLIYFQGNSAPDKSGLPSDRFSAERTGGSVSTLTIQRTQQEDSAVYLCASSLAPGSNQPQHFGDGTRLSIL.

The CDR3 DNA sequence: TGTGCCAGTAGTATAGTTCACCCCCCTTACAATGAGCAGTTCTTC. This gives the protein CASSIVHPPYNEQFF. J is TRBJ2-1 and V is TRBV19; D unclear. V lost 1 base and J 4 bases, leaving 11 bases between the germline ends. This CDR3 comprises 15 residues. Per the germline V gene, CDR1 is LNHDA and CDR2 is SQIVND (reference sequence).

In regard to this clone: The same CDR3 arises from other DNA sequences in this sample as well. CDR3 loop: CASSRGSTDTQYF. Written as DNA, the CDR3 is TGCGCCAGCAGCCGCGGGAGCACAGATACGCAGTATTTT. The gene calls are TRBV4-1 and TRBJ2-3; possible D gene TRBD2, 5 bases. V lost 4 bases, J lost 0 bases, and 5 bases lay in between. The CDR3 loop spans 13 amino acids. CDR1 MGHRA and CDR2 YSYEKL come from the germline V gene.

The V gene is TRBV2, the J gene TRBJ1-1; D may be TRBD1 (5 bases). Germline V CDR1 and CDR2: SNHLY, FYNNEI. This CDR3 contains 14 residues. V was pared by 6 bases and J by 6 bases, with 17 bases between. Here the CDR3 DNA reads TGTGCCAGCAGGGCCCCCAGGGACGGTTCTGAAGCTTTCTTT. Translated: CASRAPRDGSEAFF.

This clone was detected once. The DNA of the CDR3 is TGTGCCAGCAGCTGGGAGGGCTCCTACGAGCAGTACTTC. Translated: CASSWEGSYEQYF. The J gene is TRBJ2-7, the V gene TRBV7-6; 7 positions agree with TRBD2. V trimming: 4 bases; J trimming: 0 bases; junction bases outside the gene matches: 0. The CDR3 loop spans 13 amino acids. Germline lookup yields CDR1 SGHVS and CDR2 FNYEAQ.

This rearrangement joins TRBV5-1 to TRBJ2-2; 10 bases are a match to TRBD1. V shed 4 bases, J shed 6 bases, and the junction held 15 bases outside the gene matches. The CDR3 runs 18 residues. Germline V gene sequence: CDR1 SGHRS, CDR2 YFSETQ. In DNA form, the CDR3 reads TGCGCCAGCAGCCTAAACCCCCTTGGGACAGGGGTGTCCGGGGAGCTGTTTTTT. Amino acids: CASSLNPLGTGVSGELFF. The entire variable domain, with the rest obtained from reference TRBV5-1 and TRBJ2-2, is as follows: KAGVTQTPRYLIKTRGQQVTLSCSPISGHRSVSWYQQTPGQGLQFLFEYFSETQRNKGNFPGRFSGRQFSNSRSEMNVSTLELGDSALYLCASSLNPLGTGVSGELFFGEGSRLTVL.

V is TRBV30 and J is TRBJ1-4; 12 positions match TRBD1. The CDR3 is 16 residues long. Trimming took 3 bases from V and 1 from J; bases not matched to a gene: 3. Per the germline V gene, CDR1 is GTSNPN and CDR2 is SVGIG (reference sequence). The DNA of the CDR3 is TGTGCCTGGAGGGGACAGGGGGCGGGAACTAATGAAAAACTGTTTTTT. This gives the protein CAWRGQGAGTNEKLFF.

V gene TRBV5-4 combines with J gene TRBJ2-2; possibly TRBD2 for D (6 bases). The V gene's germline CDR1 is SGHNT and CDR2 YYREEE (reference sequence). V lost 3 bases and J lost 0, with 12 bases in between. The CDR3 runs 16 residues. In DNA form, the CDR3 reads TGTGCCAGCAGCTCATCCCAGCGGGCGAACACCGGGGAGCTGTTTTTT. Translated: CASSSSQRANTGELFF.

This chain connects TRBV27 to TRBJ1-3; D remains unclear. V was trimmed by 4 bases and J by 0 bases, leaving 7 bases between them. The germline V gene encodes CDR1 MNHEY and CDR2 SMNVEV (reference sequence). The CDR3 covers 14 residues. The CDR3 is CASSYTASGNTIYF. The CDR3 DNA reads TGTGCCAGCAGTTATACAGCCTCTGGAAACACCATATATTTT.

This clone showed up just once. The CDR3 loop is CASSTGTSAEQYF. The CDR3 DNA reads as TGTGCCAGTAGTACCGGGACTAGCGCCGAGCAGTACTTC. The V gene is TRBV19, the J gene TRBJ2-7; 10 bases are a match to TRBD2. V lost 4 bases, J lost 6 bases, and 3 bases stayed unmatched. The CDR3 runs 13 residues. CDR1 and CDR2 (germline): LNHDA, SQIVND (reference sequence).

This chain links TRBV2 with TRBJ2-5; the D gene is possibly TRBD2 (5 bases). This CDR3 has 13 amino acids. V dropped 4 bases and J dropped 3 bases, with 9 bases sitting between them. Germline V gene data show CDR1 as SNHLY and CDR2 as FYNNEI. In DNA, the CDR3 is TGTGCCAGCAGTGGGAGGCGCGAAGAGACCCAGTACTTC. This codes for CASSGRREETQYF.

The chain is built from TRBV29-1 and TRBJ2-3; the D gene is possibly TRBD1 (6 bases). CDR1 SQVTM and CDR2 ANQGSEA come from the germline V gene. Trimming shortened V by 1 base and J by 3 bases, and 14 bases separated the two germline ends. This CDR3 has 15 amino acids. Written as DNA, the CDR3 is TGCAGCGTTGAAGGTAACAGGGAGTTAACAGATACGCAGTATTTT. Amino acid sequence: CSVEGNRELTDTQYF.

This chain joins TRBV7-9 and TRBJ2-7; 14 bases map to TRBD2. With 3 bases clipped from V and 3 bases from J, the junction kept 4 bases outside the gene matches. CDR1 SEHNR and CDR2 FQNEAQ come from the germline V gene (reference sequence). The CDR3 is 16 residues long. The CDR3 DNA is TGTGCCAGCAGCTTGGGGACTAGCGGGAGTAACTACGAGCAGTACTTC. It yields the protein CASSLGTSGSNYEQYF.

A few counts support this clone. The V gene is TRBV6-1, the J gene TRBJ2-2, with 9 positions matching TRBD1. The V gene end was trimmed by 6 bases and the J gene end by 4 bases; junction bases not matched to a gene: 3. The CDR3 loop spans 14 amino acids. CDR1 and CDR2 (germline): MNHNS, SASEGT. The CDR3 DNA reads TGTGCCAGCAGGGACAGGGGAGTCACCGGGGAGCTGTTTTTT. This sequence encodes CASRDRGVTGELFF.

The chain uses TRBV11-2 and TRBJ2-4; D possibly corresponds to TRBD1 (6 bases). CDR3 length equals 14 residues. Germline V gene data show CDR1 as SGHAT and CDR2 as FQNNGV. V lost 1 base and J 7 bases, leaving 11 bases between the germline ends. The CDR3 is CASSLVQGNNIQYF. In nucleotides, the CDR3 is TGTGCCAGCAGCTTAGTACAGGGTAACAACATTCAGTACTTC.

The chain links TRBV5-1 to TRBJ2-1; D perhaps matches TRBD1 (5 bases). V was trimmed by 1 base and J by 1 base, leaving 15 bases between them. CDR3 size: 17 residues. Germline V gene data show CDR1 as SGHRS and CDR2 as YFSETQ. CDR3 residues: CASSLTPTGPSYNEQFF. CDR3 in DNA: TGCGCCAGCAGCTTGACGCCTACAGGACCGTCCTACAATGAGCAGTTCTTC.